This T cell receptor (beta chain) was recorded in a study of Graves' ophthalmopathy and Graves' hyperthyroidism. The study's findings and limits: Ophthalmopathy progression predictions by the model showed 72% to 80% specificity and approximately 67% sensitivity. With about 87% sensitivity and approximately 79% specificity, a 13-signature model separated ophthalmopathy from stable hyperthyroidism.

RNA transcripts were the template, and TCR beta CDR3 regions were amplified from them. The authors performed first-round RT-PCR with HTBI primers and then a second-round multiplex PCR. TCRdb re-derived calls from the multiplex PCR reads in MiXCR, one entry per CDR3 protein. The sample lists hundreds of thousands of distinct CDR3 sequences; about 41% were seen once. Moderate-to-severe activity, CAS at least 3, NOSPECS at least 4 and duration under 3 months characterized donors with ophthalmopathy. The starting material, over 8.5 ml of fresh peripheral blood, provided the PBMCs. Turning to this clonotype: The antigen is not known.

The CDR3 covers 13 residues. J lost 10 bases, V lost 5 bases, and 6 bases had no gene match. Germline V gene sequence: CDR1 PRHDT, CDR2 FYEKMQ (reference sequence). J is TRBJ1-4 and V is TRBV13; 8 positions agree with TRBD1. The TCR originated in an adult man with Graves' ophthalmopathy. Sequenced material: peripheral blood. The chain's CDR3 is CASSPTGAGKLFF. Here the CDR3 DNA reads TGTGCCAGCAGCCCGACAGGGGCGGGAAAACTGTTTTTT.